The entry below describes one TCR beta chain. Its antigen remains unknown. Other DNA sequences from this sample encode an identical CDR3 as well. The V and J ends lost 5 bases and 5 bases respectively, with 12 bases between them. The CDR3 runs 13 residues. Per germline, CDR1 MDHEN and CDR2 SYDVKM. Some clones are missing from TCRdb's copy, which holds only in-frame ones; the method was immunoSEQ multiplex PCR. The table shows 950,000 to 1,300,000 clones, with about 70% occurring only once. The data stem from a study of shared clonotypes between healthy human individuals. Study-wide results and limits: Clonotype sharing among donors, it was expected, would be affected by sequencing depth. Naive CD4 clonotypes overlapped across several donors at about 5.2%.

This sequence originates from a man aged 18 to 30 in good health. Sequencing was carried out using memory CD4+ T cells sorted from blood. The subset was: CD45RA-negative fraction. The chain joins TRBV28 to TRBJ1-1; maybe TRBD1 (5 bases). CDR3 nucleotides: TGTGCCAGCAGTCCCCAGGGTAGGACTGAAGCTTTCTTT. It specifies CASSPQGRTEAFF.